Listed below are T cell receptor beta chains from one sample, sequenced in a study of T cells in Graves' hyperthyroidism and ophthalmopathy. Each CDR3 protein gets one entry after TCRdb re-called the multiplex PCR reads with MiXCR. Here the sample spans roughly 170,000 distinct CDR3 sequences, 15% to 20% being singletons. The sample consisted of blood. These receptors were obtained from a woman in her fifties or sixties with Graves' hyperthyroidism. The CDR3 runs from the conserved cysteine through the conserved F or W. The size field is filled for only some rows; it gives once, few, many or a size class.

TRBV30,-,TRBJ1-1,CAWSVGAMNTEAFF
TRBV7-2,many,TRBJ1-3,CASSLVGGSTSGNTIYF
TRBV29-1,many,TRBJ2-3,CSAAGLAGVSSTDTQYF
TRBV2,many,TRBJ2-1,CASGSGGARNEQFF
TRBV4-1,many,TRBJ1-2,CASSQDLGPLDGYTF
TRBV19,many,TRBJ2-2,CASSILVNTGELFF
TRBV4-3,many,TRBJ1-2,CASSRTLWGRIGYTF
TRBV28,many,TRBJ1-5,CASSRTSGTGGHQPQHF
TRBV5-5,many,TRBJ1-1,CASSLGPGATEAFF
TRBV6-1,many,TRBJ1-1,CASRTLGRGWDTEAFF
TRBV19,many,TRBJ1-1,CASSGQGGNTEAFF
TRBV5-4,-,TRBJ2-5,CASSRAREQETQYF
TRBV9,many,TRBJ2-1,CASSVVDSRRNEQFF
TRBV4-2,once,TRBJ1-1,CASSQEAGRPEAFF